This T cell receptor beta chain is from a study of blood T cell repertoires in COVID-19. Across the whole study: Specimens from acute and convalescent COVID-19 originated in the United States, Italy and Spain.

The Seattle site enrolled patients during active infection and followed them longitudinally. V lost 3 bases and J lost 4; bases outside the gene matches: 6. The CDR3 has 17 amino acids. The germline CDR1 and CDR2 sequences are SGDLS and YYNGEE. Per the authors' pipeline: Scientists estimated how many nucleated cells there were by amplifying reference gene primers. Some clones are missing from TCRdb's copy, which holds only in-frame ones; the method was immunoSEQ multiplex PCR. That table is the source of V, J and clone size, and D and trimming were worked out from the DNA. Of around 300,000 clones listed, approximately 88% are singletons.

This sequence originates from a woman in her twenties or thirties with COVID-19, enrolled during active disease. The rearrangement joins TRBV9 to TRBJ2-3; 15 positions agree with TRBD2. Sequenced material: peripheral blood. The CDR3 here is CASSGTSGGAFADTQYF. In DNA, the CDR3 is TGTGCCAGCAGCGGGACTAGCGGGGGGGCCTTCGCAGATACGCAGTATTTT.